These 22 T cell receptor beta chains share one sample of origin, sequenced in a study of cytomegalovirus exposure and HLA in healthy donors. With 60 Vbeta and 13 Jbeta primers, the PCR was carried out. Using immunoSEQ multiplex PCR, the repertoire was profiled, and TCRdb retains in-frame clones only, with some absent. This sample has under 150,000 clones; 75% to 85% occur once, and the top ten carry roughly 1.3%. Material: PBMCs. These receptors were taken from a woman aged 40 to 50 in good health and CMV-seronegative.

The chain uses TRBV5-1 and TRBJ2-3; the D is unclear. Germline V gene sequence: CDR1 SGHRS, CDR2 YFSETQ. This CDR3 has 15 residues. Trimming stripped 5 bases from V and 0 bases from J, with 13 bases between. The CDR3 DNA reads TGCGCCAGCAGACGACTCACGTCTAGCACAGATACGCAGTATTTT. It encodes CASRRLTSSTDTQYF.

The CDR3 DNA reads TGTGCCAGCAGCACCCACCGGGGTACTAGCTCCTACGAGCAGTACTTC. This sequence encodes CASSTHRGTSSYEQYF. The J gene is TRBJ2-7, the V gene TRBV21-1; no DNA check was done on the table's D call, TRBD2. TRBV21-1 is listed as a pseudogene. The CDR3 runs 16 residues.

This sequence joins TRBV5-1 and TRBJ2-2, with D possibly matching TRBD1 (5 bases). Germline CDR1 reads SGHRS; CDR2 reads YFSETQ. This CDR3 is 15 amino acids long. Trimming stripped 3 bases from V and 0 bases from J, with 9 bases between. The CDR3 is CASSSRVANTGELFF. CDR3 sequence (DNA): TGCGCCAGCAGCTCCAGGGTGGCGAACACCGGGGAGCTGTTTTTT.

This clone showed up just once. The chain uses TRBV10-3 and TRBJ1-4; D is uncertain. Trimming stripped 2 bases from V and 2 bases from J, with 15 bases between. CDR3 length: 17 amino acids. Germline values: CDR1 ENHRY, CDR2 SYGVKD. The CDR3 region is CAISEPYPRQTNEKLFF. The DNA for the CDR3 is TGTGCCATCAGTGAGCCATACCCGCGGCAGACTAATGAAAAACTGTTTTTT.

The chain combines TRBV27 with TRBJ1-6; TRBD1 might be the D (5 bases). Per germline, CDR1 MNHEY and CDR2 SMNVEV (reference sequence). Trimming shortened V by 2 bases and J by 8 bases, and 10 bases separated the two germline ends. This CDR3 is built from 14 residues. The CDR3 region has the DNA TGTGCCAGCAGTTTACAGGGAGGCGATTCACCCCTCCACTTT. It yields the protein CASSLQGGDSPLHF.

This chain connects TRBV7-9 to TRBJ1-2, with 7 bases lining up with TRBD1. CDR1 and CDR2 (germline): SEHNR, FQNEAQ (reference sequence). There are 13 residues in the CDR3. V was pared by 2 bases and J by 7 bases, with 4 bases of the junction left unmatched. In DNA, the CDR3 is TGTGCCAGCAGCTTAAACAGGGGAATTGGCTACACCTTC. It encodes CASSLNRGIGYTF.

This sequence joins TRBV7-2 and TRBJ1-4; 7 positions agree with TRBD1. The CDR3 loop spans 15 amino acids. Germline V gene lookup returns CDR1 SGHTA and CDR2 FQGNSA. Germline trimming cut 3 bases from V and 6 bases from J; bases unmatched to any gene: 7. CDR3 sequence reads: CASSFAGGRDEKLFF. CDR3 bases: TGTGCCAGCAGCTTTGCAGGGGGGAGAGATGAAAAACTGTTTTTT.

This chain links TRBV10-3 with TRBJ1-3, with D tentatively TRBD1 (6 bases). CDR1 is ENHRY, CDR2 SYGVKD, per germline. The CDR3 totals 17 residues. Trimming stripped 7 bases from V and 1 base from J, with 20 bases between. CDR3 coding DNA: TGTGCCATCATGAAGGAGGCAGGGGACACTTCTGGAAACACCATATATTTT. Translated, it gives CAIMKEAGDTSGNTIYF.

This clone appeared a few times. The chain recombines TRBV7-9 with TRBJ1-2; tentatively, D is TRBD1 (6 bases). The CDR3 is 14 residues long. Germline CDR1 reads SEHNR; CDR2 reads FQNEAQ (reference sequence). V was clipped by 1 base and J by 6 bases, with 12 bases between them. The CDR3 nucleotides read TGTGCCAGCAGCTTAGGAGCCCGGGACAATGGCTACACCTTC. Encoded protein: CASSLGARDNGYTF.

The chain recombines TRBV5-1 with TRBJ2-3, with TRBD2 matching over 8 bases. The germline V gene has CDR1 SGHRS and CDR2 YFSETQ. Unmatched junction bases numbered 13, after V lost 4 bases and J lost 3 bases. This CDR3 spans 17 amino acids. CDR3 nucleotide sequence: TGCGCCAGCAGCCCAGGGTTAGCGGGGTGGAAGACAGATACGCAGTATTTT. It specifies CASSPGLAGWKTDTQYF.

This clone has more than one count but fewer than ten. The genes are TRBV6-1 and TRBJ2-3; 12 bases line up with TRBD2. The CDR3 is 19 amino acids. Trimming at V came to 3 bases and at J to 0 bases, leaving 10 bases not matched to a gene. CDR1 and CDR2 (germline): MNHNS, SASEGT. CDR3 in DNA: TGTGCCAGCAGTGACCCCCTAGTGCTAGCGGGGGGGAGCACAGATACGCAGTATTTT. This translates into CASSDPLVLAGGSTDTQYF.

V is TRBV18 and J is TRBJ2-1; D uncertain. V dropped 6 bases and J dropped 8 bases, with 14 bases sitting between them. Germline V gene lookup returns CDR1 KGHSH and CDR2 LQKENI. The CDR3 totals 13 residues. The CDR3 nucleotides are TGTGCCAGCTCTCCCGTACTCTCGGATGAGCAGTTCTTC. It yields the protein CASSPVLSDEQFF.

J is TRBJ1-3 and V is TRBV5-1, with D unclear. Germline values: CDR1 SGHRS, CDR2 YFSETQ. This CDR3 spans 16 amino acids. V lost 0 bases, J lost 2 bases, and 12 bases lay in between. The CDR3 bases are TGCGCCAGCAGCTTGGCTGCGGCGAGCCCTGGAAACACCATATATTTT. Translation: CASSLAAASPGNTIYF.

The chain recombines TRBV9 with TRBJ1-2; the D gene is possibly TRBD1 (6 bases). The V gene lost 4 bases and the J gene lost 0 bases, with 13 bases spanning the gap. CDR1 and CDR2 (germline): SGDLS, YYNGEE. This CDR3 has 15 residues. The CDR3 region has the DNA TGTGCCAGCAGCCTCGATTCAGGGGCTAACTATGGCTACACCTTC. Translating it yields CASSLDSGANYGYTF. The variable domain in full, with the rest retrieved from reference TRBV9 and TRBJ1-2, is DSGVTQTPKHLITATGQRVTLRCSPRSGDLSVYWYQQSLDQGLQFLIQYYNGEERAKGNILERFSAQQFPDLHSELNLSSLELGDSALYFCASSLDSGANYGYTFGSGTRLTVV.

Comment on this clone: Other nucleotide sequences from this sample produce the same CDR3. The V call is TRBV7-9, the J call TRBJ1-5; possible D gene TRBD1, 6 bases. Germline V gene data show CDR1 as SEHNR and CDR2 as FQNEAQ (reference sequence). V was shortened by 3 bases and J by 1 base, with 7 bases between the two germline ends. This CDR3 comprises 14 residues. CDR3 coding DNA: TGTGCCAGCAGCTTGGACAGCAGCAATCAGCCCCAGCATTTT. It is translated as CASSLDSSNQPQHF. The whole variable domain, filled in from reference TRBV7-9 and TRBJ1-5, reads DTGVSQNPRHKITKRGQNVTFRCDPISEHNRLYWYRQTLGQGPEFLTYFQNEAQLEKSRLLSDRFSAERPKGSFSTLEIQRTEQGDSAMYLCASSLDSSNQPQHFGDGTRLSIL.

The chain links TRBV5-1 to TRBJ1-1; 7 positions agree with TRBD1. CDR1 SGHRS and CDR2 YFSETQ come from the germline V gene. Unmatched junction bases numbered 6, after V lost 6 bases and J lost 1 base. The CDR3 loop spans 14 amino acids. CDR3 coding DNA: TGCGCCAGCAAACCGACAGGGAAGAACACTGAAGCTTTCTTT. This encodes CASKPTGKNTEAFF.

The chain uses TRBV29-1 and TRBJ1-4; unclear D gene. Germline loops: CDR1 SQVTM, CDR2 ANQGSEA. With 7 bases removed from V and 5 bases from J, the gap between germline ends came to 14 bases. This CDR3 has 13 amino acids. CDR3 bases: TGCAGCGCCCTACAGAATATGAATGAAAAACTGTTTTTT. Translation: CSALQNMNEKLFF.

This sequence joins TRBV6-5 and TRBJ2-5; TRBD1 agrees at 9 bases. V lost 4 bases, J lost 13 bases, and 16 bases stayed unmatched. This CDR3 has 15 amino acids. CDR1 is MNHEY and CDR2 is SVGAGI in the germline V gene. The CDR3 DNA sequence: TGTGCCAGCAGTTGGGCAGGGACAGGGTGGGAAGGCTCGTACTTC. Amino acid sequence: CASSWAGTGWEGSYF.

J is TRBJ1-6 and V is TRBV7-8; weak D call: TRBD1 (6 bases). V was cut by 2 bases and J by 5 bases, with 7 bases left in between. Germline CDR1 and CDR2: SGHVS and FQNEAQ. The CDR3 loop spans 14 amino acids. The CDR3 region is CASSLRTDNSPLHF. The CDR3 region has the DNA TGTGCCAGCAGCTTAAGGACAGATAATTCACCCCTCCACTTT. The full variable domain, its missing parts supplied by reference TRBV7-8 and TRBJ1-6, is GAGVSQSPRYKVAKRGQDVALRCDPISGHVSLFWYQQALGQGPEFLTYFQNEAQLDKSGLPSDRFFAERPEGSVSTLKIQRTQQEDSAVYLCASSLRTDNSPLHFGNGTRLTVT.

A note on this clone: One junction end does not reproduce the germline sequence, and a read error may be involved. This chain links TRBV11-2 with TRBJ1-6, with D unclear. The CDR3 length is 17 residues. The germline gives CDR1 SGHAT, CDR2 FQNNGV. The CDR3 DNA reads TGTGCCAGCAGCTTAGATGGTCAGGCTCTCTATAATTCGCCCCTCCACTTT. Translating gives CASSLDGQALYNSPLHF.

The V gene is TRBV6-6, the J gene TRBJ2-7; perhaps TRBD1 as D (5 bases). Germline loops: CDR1 MNHNY, CDR2 SVGAGI (reference sequence). The CDR3 is 14 amino acids. Trimming took off 6 bases at V and 0 bases at J, with 12 bases between the two ends. The CDR3 loop is CASRILDSSYEQYF. CDR3 coding DNA: TGTGCCAGCAGAATACTTGACAGCTCCTACGAGCAGTACTTC.

J is TRBJ2-7 and V is TRBV5-1, with TRBD1 identical over 9 bases. V lost 4 bases, J lost 12 bases, and 11 bases stayed unmatched. The CDR3 length is 13 residues. Germline V gives CDR1 SGHRS, CDR2 YFSETQ. The chain's CDR3 is CASSRNRDRVPYF. The CDR3 coding sequence is TGCGCCAGCAGCAGAAACCGGGACAGGGTTCCGTACTTC.